The 13 T cell receptor beta chains presented below share a single source sample, sequenced in a study of OX40 agonist ivuxolimab in advanced cancers. Clones were sequenced by immunoSEQ multiplex PCR, and TCRdb holds only the in-frame ones, with some missing. The table lists 78,000 or so clones, more than 85% of them singletons, with under 10% in the top ten. The sequences come from CD4+ or CD8+ T cells sorted from blood, collected in a trial of the OX40 agonist ivuxolimab. Source of these receptors: an adult with an advanced solid tumor such as melanoma, head and neck, liver or kidney cancer.

This clone was seen a few times. The chain couples TRBV6-5 to TRBJ2-7; D possibly uses TRBD1 or TRBD2 (5 bases each). Trimming cost V 4 bases and J 6 bases, with 13 bases left between them. This CDR3 contains 13 residues. The V gene's germline CDR1 is MNHEY and CDR2 SVGAGI. The CDR3 DNA reads TGTGCCAGCAGTTGGGCAGAGGGGAGCGAGCAGTACTTC. This sequence encodes CASSWAEGSEQYF.

The chain is built from TRBV2 and TRBJ2-6; D is ambiguous. The CDR3 runs 14 residues. CDR1 and CDR2 from the germline V gene are SNHLY and FYNNEI. V was pared by 1 base and J by 0 bases, with 1 base between. The CDR3 DNA follows: TGTGCCAGCAGTGAAGACTCTGGGGCCAACGTCCTGACTTTC. It is translated as CASSEDSGANVLTF.

The CDR3 loop is CASRSGTGYPYEQYF. The CDR3 DNA sequence: TGTGCCAGCAGGTCCGGGACAGGGTATCCCTACGAGCAGTACTTC. The chain employs TRBV6-5 and TRBJ2-7; TRBD1 aligns across 9 bases. V lost 6 bases to trimming and J lost 2 bases; unmatched junction nucleotides: 8. Germline assignment: CDR1 MNHEY and CDR2 SVGAGI. The CDR3 is made up of 15 amino acids.

The CDR3 here is CASSLGLLGLAVNTEAFF. The CDR3 coding sequence is TGCGCCAGCAGCTTGGGACTGCTAGGGCTCGCCGTGAACACTGAAGCTTTCTTT. The chain has TRBV5-1 and TRBJ1-1; D is ambiguous. This CDR3 comprises 18 residues. Between the trimmed V and J ends, which lost 0 bases and 0 bases, there was a span of 18 bases. Per germline, CDR1 SGHRS and CDR2 YFSETQ.

This chain uses TRBV29-1 with TRBJ2-7; TRBD2 matches 8 bases. Per germline, CDR1 SQVTM and CDR2 ANQGSEA. The CDR3 extends over 12 amino acids. V trimming: 6 bases; J trimming: 7 bases; junction bases outside the gene matches: 8. DNA for the CDR3: TGCAGCGTGCCGGGACTAGGTGATGAGCAGTACTTC. Amino acid sequence: CSVPGLGDEQYF.

The chain carries TRBV11-2 and TRBJ2-5; D not certain. The CDR3 runs 12 residues. The V gene's germline CDR1 is SGHAT and CDR2 FQNNGV. Trimming removed 6 bases from V and 4 bases from J, with 9 bases in between. CDR3 residues: CASSFGRETQYF. The CDR3 region has the DNA TGTGCCAGCAGTTTCGGGCGAGAGACCCAGTACTTC.

This sequence joins TRBV6-4 and TRBJ2-5; TRBD2 matches at 10 bases. The CDR3 loop spans 18 amino acids. Germline CDR1 is MRHNA and CDR2 is SNTAGT. V shed 2 bases and J 5 bases; nucleotides not matched to a gene: 14. The chain's CDR3 is CASSDPISGGAATETQYF. Written as DNA, the CDR3 is TGTGCCAGCAGTGACCCGATCAGCGGGGGGGCCGCGACGGAGACCCAGTACTTC.

The V call is TRBV7-6, the J call TRBJ1-6, with D possibly being TRBD1 (5 bases). Between the trimmed V and J ends, which lost 0 bases and 9 bases, there was a span of 18 bases. Per germline, CDR1 SGHVS and CDR2 FNYEAQ. The CDR3 contains 17 residues. CDR3 residues: CASSLAWDSHIGSPLHF. In DNA, the CDR3 is TGTGCCAGCAGCTTAGCGTGGGACTCCCACATCGGTTCACCCCTCCACTTT.

The chain uses TRBV5-3 and TRBJ2-7, with 10 bases lining up with TRBD2. TRBV5-3 is placed among ORFs of uncertain function. CDR3 length: 17 amino acids. With V trimmed by 3 bases and J by 0 bases, 9 bases remained unmatched. Written as DNA, the CDR3 is TGTGCCAGAAGCTCCGGCACTAGCGGGGACTTCTCCTACGAGCAGTACTTC. Translating gives CARSSGTSGDFSYEQYF.

The V and J genes are TRBV6-5 and TRBJ2-7; 9 bases map to TRBD1. The germline V gene has CDR1 MNHEY and CDR2 SVGAGI. V trimming: 7 bases; J trimming: 6 bases; junction bases outside the gene matches: 10. The CDR3 is made up of 14 amino acids. CDR3 amino acids: CASNDLGQGSEQYF. Written as DNA, the CDR3 is TGTGCCAGCAATGACCTAGGACAGGGGAGCGAGCAGTACTTC.

The CDR3 loop is CASSHIAIEAFF. The CDR3 coding sequence is TGTGCCAGCAGCCATATAGCAATTGAAGCTTTCTTT. The chain has TRBV11-2 and TRBJ1-1; no definite D call. The CDR3 runs to 12 residues. Trimming took 5 bases from V and 7 from J, leaving 11 bases between them. Germline CDR1 reads SGHAT; CDR2 reads FQNNGV.

The chain recombines TRBV19 with TRBJ1-2, with 10 bases identical to TRBD1. The CDR3 extends over 12 amino acids. Trimming at V came to 6 bases and at J to 8 bases, leaving 3 bases not matched to a gene. Germline CDR1 is LNHDA and CDR2 is SQIVND (reference sequence). As DNA, the CDR3 is TGTGCCAGTAGGACAGGGGGCAACGGCTACACCTTC. It translates to CASRTGGNGYTF.

The V call is TRBV5-1, the J call TRBJ2-7; possible D gene TRBD2, 5 bases. CDR1 and CDR2 from the germline V gene are SGHRS and YFSETQ. V lost 1 base and J 1 base, leaving 15 bases between the germline ends. This CDR3 is 16 amino acids long. DNA for the CDR3: TGCGCCAGCAGCTTGTCGGTAAGGGAGATTTCCTACGAGCAGTACTTC. It is translated as CASSLSVREISYEQYF.